Only a few counts were recorded for the clone carrying this T cell receptor (beta chain). What it binds is not known. Construction of TCR beta libraries was performed using quantitative 5'-RACE with molecular barcodes. TCRdb re-called the 5' RACE reads with MiXCR, one entry per CDR3 protein. The sample consists of 330,000 or so distinct CDR3 sequences, 7% to 9% of them appearing once. This entry belongs to a study of CD8 T cells in ankylosing spondylitis. The CDR3 is 17 amino acids. Unmatched junction bases numbered 9, after V lost 6 bases and J lost 6 bases. Germline V gene sequence: CDR1 SEHNR, CDR2 FQNEAQ (reference sequence). Study-level results: In ankylosing spondylitis patients, matched synovial fluid reportedly showed significant enrichment of disease-linked clones. It appeared that ankylosing spondylitis blood was characterized by a TCR beta motif of fewer than ten highly homologous variants.

The material sequenced was blood, either unsorted or a sorted T cell fraction (not recorded which). This chain connects TRBV7-9 to TRBJ2-2, with 14 bases matching TRBD2. The sequence was collected from a male donor with ankylosing spondylitis. In nucleotides, the CDR3 is TGTGCCAGCAGACAGAGACTAGCGGGAGGGCCCGCCGGGGAGCTGTTTTTT. Amino acids: CASRQRLAGGPAGELFF.